Shown below are 20 T cell receptor beta chains from a single sample sequenced in a study of immune evolution from preneoplasia to lung adenocarcinoma. Produced via immunoSEQ multiplex PCR; TCRdb's table is partial and in-frame only. The sample contains 6,000 to 7,500 clones, 75% to 85% of which appear only once. The sample consisted of FFPE minimally invasive lung adenocarcinoma tissue. The source is a person aged 55-80 years with lung adenocarcinoma.

This clone was picked up one time. The gene calls are TRBV2 and TRBJ1-1, with no clear D. The CDR3 runs 11 residues. Looked up from germline, CDR1 is SNHLY and CDR2 is FYNNEI. V lost 4 bases and J lost 9, with 9 bases in between. The CDR3 loop reads CASSGAEKAFF. CDR3 coding DNA: TGTGCCAGCAGTGGGGCAGAGAAAGCTTTCTTT. The complete variable domain, with remaining parts taken from reference TRBV2 and TRBJ1-1, reads EPEVTQTPSHQVTQMGQEVILRCVPISNHLYFYWYRQILGQKVEFLVSFYNNEISEKSEIFDDQFSVERPDGSNFTLKIRSTKLEDSAMYFCASSGAEKAFFGQGTRLTVV.

The chain joins TRBV11-3 to TRBJ2-2; 7 nucleotides line up with TRBD1. The CDR3 sequence is 13 residues long. The germline V gene encodes CDR1 SGHNT and CDR2 YENEEA. Trimming at V came to 7 bases and at J to 7 bases, leaving 6 bases not matched to a gene. DNA for the CDR3: TGTGCCAGCACCGGGACAGTCCACGGGGAGCTGTTTTTT. This sequence encodes CASTGTVHGELFF.

The V gene is TRBV6-5, the J gene TRBJ2-1; either TRBD1 or TRBD2 may fit D (5 bases each). Germline lookup yields CDR1 MNHEY and CDR2 SVGAGI. This CDR3 comprises 12 residues. Trimming cost V 2 bases and J 6 bases, with 5 bases left between them. CDR3 sequence: CASSYGGNEQFF. The CDR3 region has the DNA TGTGCCAGCAGTTACGGGGGCAATGAGCAGTTCTTC.

CDR3 protein: CASSLGGGAGAEAFF. CDR3 in DNA: TGTGCCAGCAGCTTAGGCGGGGGGGCTGGCGCTGAAGCTTTCTTT. This chain uses TRBV11-2 with TRBJ1-1; possible D gene TRBD1, 6 bases. The V and J ends lost 1 base and 6 bases respectively, with 15 bases between them. This CDR3 region has 15 residues. CDR1 and CDR2 from the germline V gene are SGHAT and FQNNGV. Full variable domain (missing parts from reference TRBV11-2 and TRBJ1-1): EAGVAQSPRYKIIEKRQSVAFWCNPISGHATLYWYQQILGQGPKLLIQFQNNGVVDDSQLPKDRFSAERLKGVDSTLKIQPAKLEDSAVYLCASSLGGGAGAEAFFGQGTRLTVV.

There are a few counts of this clone. The CDR3 here is CASSLVGLAGVEQFF. CDR3 bases: TGTGCCAGCAGCTTAGTGGGGCTAGCGGGAGTTGAGCAGTTCTTC. V usage is TRBV11-3 and J usage is TRBJ2-1, with TRBD2 matching 10 bases. With V trimmed by 1 base and J by 9 bases, 6 bases remained unmatched. This CDR3 region has 15 residues. CDR1 and CDR2 from the germline V gene are SGHNT and YENEEA. Filled out from reference TRBV11-3 and TRBJ2-1, the complete variable domain reads EAGVVQSPRYKIIEKKQPVAFWCNPISGHNTLYWYLQNLGQGPELLIRYENEEAVDDSQLPKDRFSAERLKGVDSTLKIQPAELGDSAVYLCASSLVGLAGVEQFFGPGTRLTVL.

The chain links TRBV19 to TRBJ2-2; the match to TRBD2 covers 10 bases. With 4 bases clipped from V and 2 bases from J, the junction kept 4 bases outside the gene matches. The germline V gene encodes CDR1 LNHDA and CDR2 SQIVND (reference sequence). This CDR3 has 16 residues. This chain's CDR3 is CASSNSGRSNTGELFF. The CDR3 DNA sequence: TGTGCCAGTAGTAATAGCGGGAGGTCCAACACCGGGGAGCTGTTTTTT.

The J gene is TRBJ1-5, the V gene TRBV7-6; TRBD1 might be the D (6 bases). Trimming pared 4 bases from V and 2 bases from J, leaving 6 bases between. CDR1 SGHVS and CDR2 FNYEAQ come from the germline V gene. This CDR3 is 13 amino acids long. This CDR3 reads CASSSGGNQPQHF. The CDR3 nucleotides read TGTGCCAGCAGCTCAGGGGGCAATCAGCCCCAGCATTTT.

The rearrangement uses TRBV4-1 and TRBJ1-4; TRBD1 aligns across 9 bases. CDR3 length: 15 residues. CDR1 and CDR2 from the germline V gene are MGHRA and YSYEKL. V gave up 4 bases and J gave up 1 base; unmatched junction bases: 1. The CDR3 loop is CASSPTGGTNEKLFF. The CDR3 region has the DNA TGCGCCAGCAGCCCGACAGGGGGAACTAATGAAAAACTGTTTTTT.

This clone was seen a handful of times. The chain joins TRBV19 to TRBJ2-3; 7 bases are shared with TRBD2. Germline lookup yields CDR1 LNHDA and CDR2 SQIVND (reference sequence). The CDR3 is made up of 13 amino acids. J was trimmed by 3 bases and V by 7 bases; bases with no gene match: 4. The CDR3 DNA sequence: TGTGCCAGTACCGGCGGGAGTACAGATACGCAGTATTTT. As protein: CASTGGSTDTQYF.

The genes are TRBV30 and TRBJ2-3; weak D call: TRBD2 (5 bases). V lost 0 bases and J 4 bases, leaving 5 bases between the germline ends. The CDR3 has 12 amino acids. CDR1 and CDR2 (germline): GTSNPN, SVGIG (reference sequence). In DNA form, the CDR3 reads TGTGCCTGGAGTGTGGGAGCAGATACGCAGTATTTT. Translation: CAWSVGADTQYF.

The count of this clone is one. The CDR3 DNA is TGTGCCAGCAGCCCGGGACGGCTCGAGCAGTACTTC. Protein product: CASSPGRLEQYF. The chain joins TRBV7-2 to TRBJ2-7; the D call may be TRBD1 or TRBD2 (5 bases each). Germline CDR1 is SGHTA and CDR2 is FQGNSA. This CDR3 is 12 amino acids long. The V end lost 5 bases, the J end lost 6 bases, and 11 bases lay between the germline ends.

The CDR3 loop reads CASSLSPAGGHEQYF. For the CDR3, the DNA is TGTGCCAGCAGCTTATCTCCCGCGGGAGGACACGAGCAGTACTTC. The chain uses TRBV13 and TRBJ2-7; 8 nucleotides agree with TRBD2. The CDR3 extends over 15 amino acids. V lost 2 bases, J lost 5 bases, and 8 bases stayed unmatched. Germline CDR1 is PRHDT and CDR2 is FYEKMQ (reference sequence).

The rearrangement uses TRBV7-2 and TRBJ1-1; 7 nucleotides align to TRBD1. This CDR3 has 15 amino acids. The V gene's germline CDR1 is SGHTA and CDR2 FQGNSA. Trimming at V came to 3 bases and at J to 5 bases, leaving 9 bases not matched to a gene. DNA of the CDR3: TGTGCCAGCAGCTTCCAGACAGGGCCAAATACTGAAGCTTTCTTT. Protein: CASSFQTGPNTEAFF.

There are a few counts of this clone. The chain is built from TRBV30 and TRBJ1-2; D perhaps matches TRBD1 (5 bases). The CDR3 runs 14 residues. CDR1 and CDR2 (germline): GTSNPN, SVGIG (reference sequence). Trimming pared 2 bases from V and 0 bases from J, leaving 10 bases between. The CDR3 region has the DNA TGTGCCTGGAGTTGGGGCCGTACTAACTATGGCTACACCTTC. Its protein is CAWSWGRTNYGYTF.

This chain connects TRBV6-5 to TRBJ2-5; the D gene is possibly TRBD2 (5 bases). The germline V gene encodes CDR1 MNHEY and CDR2 SVGAGI. V lost 10 bases and J 3 bases, leaving 12 bases between the germline ends. The CDR3 is 12 amino acids. The CDR3 DNA sequence: TGTGCCACCAAGACTACAAAAGAGACCCAGTACTTC. Protein product: CATKTTKETQYF.

The J gene is TRBJ2-7, the V gene TRBV14; D is unresolved. Per germline, CDR1 SGHDN and CDR2 FVKESK. Trimming pared 2 bases from V and 6 bases from J, leaving 8 bases between. The CDR3 runs 12 residues. DNA of the CDR3: TGTGCCAGCAGCCAAATTAGTTTCGAGCAGTACTTC. Residues: CASSQISFEQYF.

This clone appeared a few times. The chain uses TRBV28 and TRBJ1-2, with TRBD1 as a possible D gene (6 bases). This CDR3 has 12 residues. The V and J ends lost 5 bases and 6 bases respectively, with 10 bases between them. Germline V gene lookup returns CDR1 MDHEN and CDR2 SYDVKM. CDR3 sequence (DNA): TGTGCCAGCAGTGCGGACAGTGATGGCTACACCTTC. This encodes CASSADSDGYTF.

This clone was seen just once. One end of the junction varies from germline; a read error may be responsible. The same CDR3 can be traced to other DNA sequences in this sample. V and J are TRBV5-1 and TRBJ1-2; D remains unclear. Germline lookup yields CDR1 SGHRS and CDR2 YFSETQ. This CDR3 is 14 amino acids long. The CDR3 spells CASSLAKTNYGYTF. As DNA, the CDR3 is TGCGCCAGCAGCTTGGCCAAGACTAACTATGGCTATACCTTC.

The genes are TRBV10-3 and TRBJ1-1, with D possibly being TRBD1 (6 bases). The V gene's germline CDR1 is ENHRY and CDR2 SYGVKD. V lost 3 bases and J lost 2, with 13 bases in between. This CDR3 region has 15 residues. The CDR3 DNA reads TGTGCCATCAGTGACCCGACAGGCTACAACACTGAAGCTTTCTTT. It codes for CAISDPTGYNTEAFF.

V and J are TRBV23-1 and TRBJ1-2; D is possibly TRBD1 (6 bases). TRBV23-1 is an ORF, with its function uncertain. Trimming stripped 0 bases from V and 6 bases from J, with 20 bases between. The CDR3 runs to 17 residues. For the CDR3, the DNA is TGCGCCAGCAGTCAATCGGCAGGGGACCTTGTCCTACATGGCTACACCTTC. Translated: CASSQSAGDLVLHGYTF.